What follows are 24 T cell receptor beta chains derived from one specimen sequenced in a study of blood T cell repertoires in COVID-19. The table came from immunoSEQ multiplex PCR; TCRdb's copy has only in-frame clones and leaves some out. Of about 190,000 clones listed, 75% to 90% are singletons. Sequenced: peripheral blood. The receptors come from a man between 40 and 49 years old with acute or convalescent COVID-19.

V usage is TRBV24-1 and J usage is TRBJ2-5; the D gene is possibly TRBD2 (6 bases). The V and J ends lost 4 bases and 5 bases respectively, with 10 bases between them. Germline V gives CDR1 KGHDR, CDR2 SFDVKD. This CDR3 is built from 13 residues. The CDR3 protein is CATSEASEETQYF. DNA for the CDR3: TGTGCCACCAGTGAGGCTAGCGAGGAGACCCAGTACTTC.

This rearrangement joins TRBV3-1 (or the pseudogene TRBV3-2) to TRBJ2-3; possible D gene TRBD2, 5 bases. The germline V gene encodes CDR1 LGHDT and CDR2 YNNKEL (reference sequence). The CDR3 loop spans 14 amino acids. Trimming cost V 4 bases and J 8 bases, with 16 bases left between them. The CDR3 nucleotides are TGTGCCAGCAGCCCCCATCCCCGGGAATCTACGCAGTATTTT. Translation gives CASSPHPRESTQYF.

The rearrangement joins TRBV7-9 to TRBJ2-5; 9 positions agree with TRBD2. The V segment lost 5 bases and the J segment 5 bases; nucleotides outside the gene matches: 9. The CDR3 covers 15 residues. The germline V gene encodes CDR1 SEHNR and CDR2 FQNEAQ (reference sequence). The CDR3 bases are TGTGCCAGCAGCATCCCGGGACTAGCTATGGAGACCCAGTACTTC. Its protein product is CASSIPGLAMETQYF.

The chain links TRBV3-1 (or the pseudogene TRBV3-2) to TRBJ1-4, with TRBD1 matching over 7 bases. The CDR3 consists of 15 residues. Germline V lookup: CDR1 LGHDT, CDR2 YNNKEL (reference sequence). Trimming took 4 bases from V and 7 from J; bases not matched to a gene: 9. CDR3 bases: TGTGCCAGCAGCCGCCGGACAGGAGGAGTTGAAAAACTGTTTTTT. Translating gives CASSRRTGGVEKLFF.

The genes are TRBV19 and TRBJ1-2; D gene uncertain. From germline, CDR1 is LNHDA and CDR2 SQIVND (reference sequence). This CDR3 region has 10 residues. V shed 8 bases and J shed 3 bases, with 4 bases lying between them. Written as DNA, the CDR3 is TGTGCCAGTGGCTACTATGGCTACACCTTC. The encoded protein is CASGYYGYTF. The full variable domain, with the rest looked up from reference TRBV19 and TRBJ1-2, is DGGITQSPKYLFRKEGQNVTLSCEQNLNHDAMYWYRQDPGQGLRLIYYSQIVNDFQKGDIAEGYSVSREKKESFPLTVTSAQKNPTAFYLCASGYYGYTFGSGTRLTVV.

The CDR3 DNA reads as TGTGGAACGGTAGGGACAGGGAACACCGGGGAGCTGTTTTTT. Encoded protein: CGTVGTGNTGELFF. The V call is TRBV6-5, the J call TRBJ2-2; 8 bases are shared with TRBD1. Looked up from germline, CDR1 is MNHEY and CDR2 is SVGAGI. This CDR3 has 14 amino acids.

The chain links TRBV18 to TRBJ2-5; 9 bases align to TRBD1. V lost 3 bases, J lost 5 bases, and 10 bases stayed unmatched. The CDR3 is 16 amino acids. Germline V gene data show CDR1 as KGHSH and CDR2 as LQKENI. CDR3 coding DNA: TGTGCCAGCTCACCGAACCGACAGGGGGGGAAGGAGACCCAGTACTTC. Translation gives CASSPNRQGGKETQYF. Full variable domain (remainder filled in from reference TRBV18 and TRBJ2-5): NAGVMQNPRHLVRRRGQEARLRCSPMKGHSHVYWYRQLPEEGLKFMVYLQKENIIDESGMPKERFSAEFPKEGPSILRIQQVVRGDSAAYFCASSPNRQGGKETQYFGPGTRLLVL.

The CDR3 bases are TGTGCCAGCACCCGGGACAGACTCTACGAGCAGTACTTC. It encodes CASTRDRLYEQYF. This sequence joins TRBV6-1 and TRBJ2-7; 7 bases align to TRBD1. This CDR3 is 13 amino acids long. Germline V gives CDR1 MNHNS, CDR2 SASEGT. V shed 7 bases, J shed 3 bases, and the junction held 6 bases outside the gene matches.

This chain links TRBV2 with TRBJ2-5; possibly TRBD2 for D (5 bases). This CDR3 region has 13 residues. Germline CDR1 is SNHLY and CDR2 is FYNNEI. Trimming took 1 base from V and 9 from J, leaving 12 bases between them. CDR3 sequence: CASSEERTGAQYF. The CDR3 DNA reads as TGTGCCAGCAGTGAAGAGAGGACCGGGGCCCAGTACTTC.

The V gene is TRBV27, the J gene TRBJ1-2; maybe TRBD1 (5 bases). The germline gives CDR1 MNHEY, CDR2 SMNVEV (reference sequence). This CDR3 region has 14 residues. Trimming stripped 1 base from V and 3 bases from J, with 9 bases between. The CDR3 is CASSLYGGDYGYTF. The CDR3 DNA reads as TGTGCCAGCAGTTTATATGGGGGGGACTATGGCTACACCTTC.

V usage is TRBV9 and J usage is TRBJ1-2; 10 bases agree with TRBD1. V was pared by 4 bases and J by 7 bases, with 4 bases of the junction left unmatched. The germline gives CDR1 SGDLS, CDR2 YYNGEE. CDR3 length: 13 residues. The CDR3 bases are TGTGCCAGCAGCCCAGGGACAGGGGCTGGCTACACCTTC. Its protein product is CASSPGTGAGYTF.

The chain is built from TRBV5-5 and TRBJ2-2; 7 bases line up with TRBD2. Per the germline V gene, CDR1 is SGHKS and CDR2 is YYEKEE (reference sequence). Trimming cost V 4 bases and J 4 bases; bases outside gene matches: 1. This CDR3 has 13 residues. CDR3 amino acids: CASSPGGTGELFF. CDR3 coding DNA: TGTGCCAGCAGCCCGGGGGGCACCGGGGAGCTGTTTTTT.

J is TRBJ2-3 and V is TRBV11-2; D ambiguous. The CDR3 spans 15 residues. Germline CDR1 and CDR2: SGHAT and FQNNGV. The V and J ends lost 0 bases and 3 bases respectively, with 10 bases between them. The CDR3 spells CASSLDGSYTDTQYF. Written as DNA, the CDR3 is TGTGCCAGCAGCTTAGATGGTAGTTATACAGATACGCAGTATTTT.

V gene TRBV4-1 combines with J gene TRBJ1-1; TRBD1 aligns across 7 bases. From germline, CDR1 is MGHRA and CDR2 YSYEKL. The CDR3 sequence is 14 residues long. With 5 bases clipped from V and 1 base from J, the junction kept 4 bases outside the gene matches. In nucleotides, the CDR3 is TGCGCCAGCAGCATGAGACAGGGGAACACTGAAGCTTTCTTT. It codes for CASSMRQGNTEAFF.

The chain joins TRBV6-2 or TRBV6-3 to TRBJ1-1; 11 positions agree with TRBD1. J gave up 11 bases and V 0 bases, and 5 bases lay outside the gene matches. The CDR3 sequence is 14 residues long. Per germline, CDR1 MNHEY and CDR2 SVGEGT. The CDR3 DNA is TGTGCCAGCAGTTACTCCGGGACAGGGGGTCGGGCTTTCTTT. Translation gives CASSYSGTGGRAFF.

The V call is TRBV19, the J call TRBJ1-1; 9 positions match TRBD1. The CDR3 loop spans 14 amino acids. Germline V gives CDR1 LNHDA, CDR2 SQIVND (reference sequence). The ends lost 6 bases at V and 1 base at J; junction bases unmatched: 3. The CDR3 DNA reads as TGTGCCAGTAGCCAGACAGGGGGGAACACTGAAGCTTTCTTT. As protein: CASSQTGGNTEAFF.

V gene TRBV18 combines with J gene TRBJ1-4; D uncertain. V was trimmed by 3 bases and J by 5 bases, leaving 25 bases between them. This CDR3 region has 19 residues. Germline V gene sequence: CDR1 KGHSH, CDR2 LQKENI. In DNA form, the CDR3 reads TGTGCCAGCTCACCGTTAACGCTCGGGGTCGGAGACGTGAATGAAAAACTGTTTTTT. Its protein product is CASSPLTLGVGDVNEKLFF.

This chain joins TRBV6-6 and TRBJ1-4; D ambiguous. The CDR3 length is 13 residues. Germline V gene lookup returns CDR1 MNHNY and CDR2 SVGAGI (reference sequence). V was pared by 0 bases and J by 8 bases, with 7 bases between. CDR3 protein: CASSYSGEEKLFF. Written as DNA, the CDR3 is TGTGCCAGCAGTTACTCCGGGGAAGAAAAACTGTTTTTT.

The gene calls are TRBV6-5 and TRBJ2-3; D perhaps matches TRBD1 (6 bases). CDR3 length equals 14 residues. The germline V gene has CDR1 MNHEY and CDR2 SVGAGI. V was shortened by 6 bases and J by 4 bases, with 14 bases between the two germline ends. Here the CDR3 DNA reads TGTGCCAGCAGGAACAGGGCGGTCGCAGATACGCAGTATTTT. It is translated as CASRNRAVADTQYF.

This chain links TRBV27 with TRBJ1-1; 9 bases are shared with TRBD1. V shed 6 bases and J 4 bases; nucleotides not matched to a gene: 12. Germline V gene sequence: CDR1 MNHEY, CDR2 SMNVEV (reference sequence). The CDR3 covers 16 residues. CDR3 DNA sequence: TGTGCCAGCAGAATACAGGGGGCGCCCCGGGTCACTGAAGCTTTCTTT. It translates to CASRIQGAPRVTEAFF.

Here the CDR3 DNA reads TGTGCCAGCAGCCAAGATGGACAGACCGGGGAGCTGTTTTTT. It specifies CASSQDGQTGELFF. The chain is built from TRBV3-1 (or the pseudogene TRBV3-2) and TRBJ2-2; a possible D gene is TRBD1 (6 bases). Deletions cut 0 bases from V and 5 bases from J, with 7 bases between. The CDR3 consists of 14 residues. Germline V lookup: CDR1 LGHDT, CDR2 YNNKEL (reference sequence).

In DNA form, the CDR3 reads TGTGCCACCAGTGCCCAAGGGGCTAACTATGGCTACACCTTC. Translated: CATSAQGANYGYTF. This rearrangement joins TRBV24-1 to TRBJ1-2, with D possibly matching TRBD1 (5 bases). The germline V and J ends were trimmed by 5 bases and 0 bases, with 9 bases remaining between them. Germline CDR1 and CDR2: KGHDR and SFDVKD. The CDR3 runs 14 residues.

The chain recombines TRBV7-9 with TRBJ1-2; 7 positions match TRBD1. With V trimmed by 2 bases and J by 0 bases, 3 bases remained unmatched. Germline loops: CDR1 SEHNR, CDR2 FQNEAQ (reference sequence). The CDR3 consists of 15 residues. This CDR3 is CASSLIGGPNYGYTF. The CDR3 DNA follows: TGTGCCAGCAGCTTAATAGGGGGCCCTAACTATGGCTACACCTTC.

The V and J genes are TRBV27 and TRBJ1-1; a possible D gene is TRBD1 (5 bases). The CDR3 has 14 residues. The germline V gene encodes CDR1 MNHEY and CDR2 SMNVEV (reference sequence). V was clipped by 8 bases and J by 0 bases, with 13 bases between them. CDR3 residues: CASSLGHLNTEAFF. The CDR3 region has the DNA TGTGCCAGCTCCTTAGGACACCTGAACACTGAAGCTTTCTTT.